This T cell receptor beta chain was profiled in a study of blood T cell repertoires in COVID-19. Study-level information: Samples of COVID-19 (acute and convalescent) were obtained from the United States, Italy and Spain.

The repertoire was sequenced with immunoSEQ multiplex PCR; TCRdb's copy has only in-frame clones and lacks some. The sample comprises fewer than 85,000 clones, approximately 80% of which are singletons, and roughly 6% rests with the top ten. The CDR3 totals 13 residues. Germline V gene sequence: CDR1 SQVTM, CDR2 ANQGSEA. V trimming: 5 bases; J trimming: 3 bases; junction bases outside the gene matches: 6. The genes are TRBV29-1 and TRBJ2-7; 8 bases line up with TRBD1. The sequence was obtained from a woman aged 60-75 years with acute or convalescent COVID-19. Sequencing used peripheral blood. CDR3 DNA: TGCAGCGTTTCCCAGGGGGCCCTCTACGAGCAGTACTTC. Translating it yields CSVSQGALYEQYF.